This T cell receptor beta chain was retrieved from a study of control samples from healthy donors and cancer patients (dated by TCRdb to 2018 to 2021). CDR1 SNHLY and CDR2 FYNNEI were looked up in the germline V gene. The CDR3 goes from the cysteine to the phenylalanine over 15 residues. Only the CDR3 DNA is retained, 45 bases long and in frame from the first base. At the junction V is shortened by 6 bases and J by 6 bases, with 20 bases in between. The library relied on the immunoSEQ multiplex PCR assay. The table comes from immuneACCESS by way of TCRdb, which keeps in-frame sequences with V and J called. Part of the clones is missing from these tables; in studies checked, under half for an unresolved V gene and the rest for unknown reasons. The table for this sample lists some 140,000 clones; more than 85% of them were counted only once. The ten largest make up approximately 9% of the sample. As regards this clone: Its antigen has not been determined. No qualities accompany the bases; no much larger clone lies one base away.

The chain is made from TRBV2 and TRBJ1-1, and possibly TRBD1, on 5 matching bases. Sequences were obtained from blood. The source is a woman aged 30 to 39 in good health. The encoded CDR3 is CASRSPGAVGPEAFF. In nucleotide form, the sequence is TGTGCCAGCAGGTCCCCCGGGGCCGTGGGCCCTGAAGCTTTCTTT.